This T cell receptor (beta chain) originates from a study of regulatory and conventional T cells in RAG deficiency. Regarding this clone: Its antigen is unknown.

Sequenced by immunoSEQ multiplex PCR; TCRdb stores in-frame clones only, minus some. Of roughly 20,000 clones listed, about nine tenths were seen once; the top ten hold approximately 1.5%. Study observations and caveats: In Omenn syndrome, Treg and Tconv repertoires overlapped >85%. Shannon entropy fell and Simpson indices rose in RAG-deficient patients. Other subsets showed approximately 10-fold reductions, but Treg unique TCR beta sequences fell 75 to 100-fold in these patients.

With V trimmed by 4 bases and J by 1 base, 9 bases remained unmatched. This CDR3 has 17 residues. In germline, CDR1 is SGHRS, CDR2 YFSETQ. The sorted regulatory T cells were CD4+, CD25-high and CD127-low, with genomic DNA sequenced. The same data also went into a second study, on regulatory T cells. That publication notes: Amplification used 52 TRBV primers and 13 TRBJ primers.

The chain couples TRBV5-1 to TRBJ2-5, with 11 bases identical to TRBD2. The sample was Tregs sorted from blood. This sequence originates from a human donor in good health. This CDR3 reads CASSGETSGALQETQYF. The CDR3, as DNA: TGCGCCAGCAGCGGGGAGACTAGCGGGGCCCTCCAAGAGACCCAGTACTTC.